This T cell receptor beta chain originates from a study of T cell responses to AZD1222 COVID-19 vaccine. Second-dose schedules of about 4 or about 12 weeks were combined. Study-wide results and caveats: Receipt of two AZD1222 doses was followed by a rise in Spike-specific TCR breadth and depth.

This CDR3 contains 15 residues. Germline V gene data show CDR1 as SGHRS and CDR2 as YFSETQ. After removal of 7 bases from V and 4 bases from J, the junction contained 6 bases not matched to a gene. This clone was detected a few times. Antigen specificity is unknown. Here immunoSEQ multiplex PCR was the method, and the copy in TCRdb shows in-frame clones only, minus some. The sample lists 140,000 to 150,000 clones; about 92% were seen once. Sample: peripheral blood, taken 28 days after the second AZD1222 dose. This chain uses TRBV5-1 with TRBJ2-3; TRBD2 aligns across 13 bases. The sequence was obtained from an adult who received the AZD1222 COVID-19 vaccine. The CDR3 reads CASRTSGRGADTQYF. The CDR3 region has the DNA TGCGCCAGCCGGACTAGCGGGAGAGGTGCAGATACGCAGTATTTT.